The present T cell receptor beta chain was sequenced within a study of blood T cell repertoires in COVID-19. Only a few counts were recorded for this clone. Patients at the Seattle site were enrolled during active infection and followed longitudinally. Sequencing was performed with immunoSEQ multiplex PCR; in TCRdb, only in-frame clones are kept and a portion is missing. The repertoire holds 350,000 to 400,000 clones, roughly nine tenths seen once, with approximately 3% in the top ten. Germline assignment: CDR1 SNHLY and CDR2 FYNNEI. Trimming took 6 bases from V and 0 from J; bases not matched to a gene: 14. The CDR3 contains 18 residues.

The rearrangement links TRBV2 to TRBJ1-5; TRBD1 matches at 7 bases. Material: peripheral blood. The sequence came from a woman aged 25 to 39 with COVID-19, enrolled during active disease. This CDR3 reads CASSDPGQEFYSNQPQHF. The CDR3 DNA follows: TGTGCCAGCAGCGACCCCGGACAGGAATTTTATAGCAATCAGCCCCAGCATTTT.